Below, one T cell receptor (beta chain) is given with its context. This sample is part of a study of T cell changes during pregnancy in multiple sclerosis. The ends lost 4 bases at V and 3 bases at J; junction bases unmatched: 7. CDR3 size: 16 residues. The germline CDR1 and CDR2 sequences are LGHNA and YSLEER. Using immunoSEQ multiplex PCR, the repertoire was profiled, and TCRdb retains in-frame clones only, with some absent. This sample carries 78,000 or so clones, around nine tenths of them seen once, and the ten largest clones take 0.43%. The material was CD4+ T cells from peripheral blood mononuclear cells, obtained before pregnancy. The sequence came from a female donor with multiple sclerosis, enrolled in a pregnancy study. This rearrangement joins TRBV4-3 to TRBJ1-2; 11 positions agree with TRBD1. CDR3 amino acids: CASSPGTGGEYYGYTF. CDR3 DNA: TGCGCCAGCAGCCCGGGGACAGGGGGGGAATACTATGGCTACACCTTC.